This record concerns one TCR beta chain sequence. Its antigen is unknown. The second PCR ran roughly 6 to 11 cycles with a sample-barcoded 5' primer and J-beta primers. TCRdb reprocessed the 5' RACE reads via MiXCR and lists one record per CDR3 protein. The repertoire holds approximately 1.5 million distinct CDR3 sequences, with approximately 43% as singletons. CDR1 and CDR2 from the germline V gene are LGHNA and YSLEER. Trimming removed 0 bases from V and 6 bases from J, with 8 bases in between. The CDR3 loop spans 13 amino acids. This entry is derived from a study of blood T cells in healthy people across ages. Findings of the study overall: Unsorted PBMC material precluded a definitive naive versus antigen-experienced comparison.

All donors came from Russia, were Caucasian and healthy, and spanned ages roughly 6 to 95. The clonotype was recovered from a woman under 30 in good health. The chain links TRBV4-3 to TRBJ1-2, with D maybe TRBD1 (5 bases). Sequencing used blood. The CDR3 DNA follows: TGCGCCAGCAGCCAAGACAACAGGAATGGCTACACCTTC. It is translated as CASSQDNRNGYTF.